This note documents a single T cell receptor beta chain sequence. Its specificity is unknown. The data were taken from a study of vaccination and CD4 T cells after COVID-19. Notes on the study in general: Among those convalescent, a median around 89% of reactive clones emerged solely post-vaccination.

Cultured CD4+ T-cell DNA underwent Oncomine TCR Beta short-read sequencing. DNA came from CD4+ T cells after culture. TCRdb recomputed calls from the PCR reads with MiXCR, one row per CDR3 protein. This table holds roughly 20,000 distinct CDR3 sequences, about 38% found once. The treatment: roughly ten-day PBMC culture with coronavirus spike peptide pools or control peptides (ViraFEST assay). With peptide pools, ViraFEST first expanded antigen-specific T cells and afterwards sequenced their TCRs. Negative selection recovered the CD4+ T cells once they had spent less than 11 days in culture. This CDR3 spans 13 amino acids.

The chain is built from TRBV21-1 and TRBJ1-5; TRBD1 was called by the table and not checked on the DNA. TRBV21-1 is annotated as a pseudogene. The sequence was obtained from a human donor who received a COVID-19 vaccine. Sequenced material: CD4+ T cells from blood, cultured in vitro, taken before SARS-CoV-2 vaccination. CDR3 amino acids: CASSWDSNQPQHF. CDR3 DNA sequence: TGTGCCAGCAGCTGGGACAGCAATCAGCCCCAGCATTTT.